This is a list of T cell receptor beta chains from one sample in a study of blood T cell repertoires in COVID-19. TCRdb's table, derived via immunoSEQ multiplex PCR, lists solely in-frame clones and lacks some. This sample carries 320,000 or so clones, over 75% of them seen once, and the ten largest clones take more than 1%. Specimen: PBMCs or T cells enriched from blood (not recorded which). Every receptor here comes from a woman aged 25-40 years who had recovered from COVID-19. The CDR3 runs from the conserved cysteine through the conserved F or W. The D gene is left open where the match is weak. Only part of the rows carry a size: once, few, many, or a class if the clone is expanded.

v_gene	len	abundance	d_gene	j_gene	CDR3aa	CDR3nt
TRBV12-3/TRBV12-4	13	-	-	TRBJ1-1	CASSPPGRTEAFF	TGTGCCAGCAGTCCTCCGGGAAGGACTGAAGCTTTCTTT
TRBV6-2/TRBV6-3	15	-	-	TRBJ1-1	CASSSDPPSRAEAFF	TGTGCCAGCAGTTCCGACCCTCCATCCCGGGCTGAAGCTTTCTTT
TRBV4-3	16	-	TRBD1	TRBJ1-4	CASSPGTGQGDEKLFF	TGCGCCAGCAGCCCGGGCACGGGACAGGGGGATGAAAAACTGTTTTTT
TRBV7-9	14	-	TRBD1	TRBJ2-5	CASSLGTAQETQYF	TGTGCCAGCAGCTTGGGGACAGCCCAAGAGACCCAGTACTTC
TRBV5-1	14	-	-	TRBJ1-2	CASRIRGQNYGYTF	TGCGCCAGCAGGATCAGAGGGCAAAACTATGGCTACACCTTC
TRBV7-2	17	-	TRBD1	TRBJ1-5	CASSPFSPTGQNQPQHF	TGTGCCAGCAGCCCCTTTTCCCCGACAGGGCAAAATCAGCCCCAGCATTTT
TRBV30	14	-	TRBD1	TRBJ2-7	CAWSVDRGLNEQYF	TGTGCCTGGAGTGTTGACAGGGGGCTCAACGAGCAGTACTTC
TRBV10-2	13	-	-	TRBJ2-1	CASSWTGVDEQFF	TGCGCCAGCAGCTGGACTGGGGTTGATGAGCAGTTCTTC
TRBV28	15	-	TRBD1	TRBJ1-1	CASSESRGLRTEAFF	TGTGCCAGCAGTGAATCAAGGGGGCTTCGCACTGAAGCTTTCTTT
TRBV3-1/TRBV3-2	12	-	-	TRBJ1-5	CASSQGFGPQHF	TGTGCCAGCAGCCAAGGATTCGGGCCCCAGCATTTT
TRBV6-5	14	-	TRBD1	TRBJ1-6	CASSGGQGNSPLHF	TGTGCCAGCAGCGGGGGACAGGGAAATTCACCCCTCCACTTT
TRBV7-6	12	-	-	TRBJ2-1	CASSLVDSEQFF	TGTGCCAGCAGCTTAGTGGACTCCGAGCAGTTCTTC
TRBV28	15	-	-	TRBJ1-5	CASSSLQGFNQPQHF	TGTGCCAGCAGTTCCTTACAGGGATTCAATCAGCCCCAGCATTTT
TRBV12-5	12	once	TRBD1	TRBJ1-2	CASGFHGQVPHF	TGTGCTAGTGGTTTCCATGGACAGGTTCCCCACTTC
TRBV28	16	-	TRBD1	TRBJ2-7	CASTLGGTGHIYEQYF	TGTGCCAGCACTCTTGGCGGGACAGGGCATATCTACGAGCAGTACTTC
TRBV28	11	once	TRBD1	TRBJ2-1	CASSLDREQFF	TGTGCCAGCAGTTTGGACAGGGAGCAGTTCTTC
TRBV7-8	14	-	TRBD2	TRBJ2-5	CASSPTSGQETQYF	TGTGCCAGCAGCCCTACTAGCGGCCAAGAGACCCAGTACTTC
TRBV7-9	13	-	-	TRBJ2-1	CASSNRQANEQFF	TGTGCCAGCAGCAATAGACAGGCCAATGAGCAGTTCTTC
TRBV11-2	14	-	-	TRBJ1-6	CASSLVSGNSPLHF	TGTGCCAGCAGCTTAGTATCGGGTAATTCACCCCTCCACTTT
TRBV10-2	15	-	-	TRBJ1-1	CASSEAGDRYTEAFF	TGCGCCAGCAGTGAGGCGGGGGACCGATACACTGAAGCTTTCTTT
TRBV14	15	-	TRBD2	TRBJ2-7	CASSPPLAGAYEQYF	TGTGCCAGCAGCCCGCCACTAGCGGGGGCCTACGAGCAGTACTTC
TRBV11-2	18	-	TRBD2	TRBJ2-5	CASSLDIGTSGQRETQYF	TGTGCCAGCAGCTTAGATATAGGCACTAGCGGGCAGAGAGAGACCCAGTACTTC
TRBV2	14	few	-	TRBJ1-1	CASSSSGQNTEAFF	-
TRBV19	14	-	-	TRBJ2-2	CASSNGLGTGELFF	TGTGCCAGTAGTAACGGGTTAGGCACCGGGGAGCTGTTTTTT
TRBV7-2	16	-	TRBD1	TRBJ1-6	CASSFTQGAHNSPLHF	TGTGCCAGCAGCTTCACACAGGGGGCCCATAATTCACCCCTCCACTTT
TRBV10-1	14	-	-	TRBJ2-3	CASSPRGLPSTQYF	TGCGCCAGCAGTCCGCGTGGGCTCCCGAGCACGCAGTATTTT
TRBV3-1/TRBV3-2	13	-	-	TRBJ2-7	CASSPTTYYEQYF	TGTGCCAGCAGCCCGACTACCTACTACGAGCAGTACTTC
TRBV2	15	-	-	TRBJ1-6	CASSELVTSNSPLHF	TGTGCCAGCAGTGAACTTGTGACATCTAATTCACCCCTCCACTTT
TRBV15	14	-	-	TRBJ1-2	CATSTPGQLYGYTF	TGTGCCACCAGCACCCCGGGACAATTATATGGCTACACCTTC
TRBV7-9	16	-	TRBD2	TRBJ2-5	CASSLAATSDQETQYF	TGTGCCAGCAGCTTAGCTGCCACTAGCGACCAAGAGACCCAGTACTTC
TRBV30	16	-	-	TRBJ1-3	CAWSVGLGAGGNTIYF	TGTGCCTGGAGTGTAGGCCTGGGGGCGGGTGGAAACACCATATATTTT
TRBV20-1	11	-	-	TRBJ1-1	CSVESQSEAFF	TGCAGTGTTGAAAGCCAATCTGAAGCTTTCTTT
TRBV28	11	-	-	TRBJ2-1	CASSPHSEQFF	TGTGCCAGCAGTCCTCATAGCGAGCAGTTCTTC
TRBV15	15	-	-	TRBJ2-7	CATSRDPDRAYEQYF	TGTGCCACCAGCAGAGATCCGGACAGAGCCTACGAGCAGTACTTC
TRBV27	16	-	-	TRBJ1-1	CASSLGQGTFNTEAFF	TGTGCCAGCAGTTTAGGCCAGGGAACCTTTAACACTGAAGCTTTCTTT
TRBV29-1	13	-	-	TRBJ2-6	CSVFPSGANVLTF	TGCAGCGTATTCCCATCTGGGGCCAACGTCCTGACTTTC
TRBV25-1	14	-	-	TRBJ2-5	CASSEPTGKETQYF	TGTGCCAGCAGTGAACCCACAGGCAAAGAGACCCAGTACTTC
TRBV2	15	-	-	TRBJ1-4	CASRWGEGTSEKLFF	TGTGCCAGCAGGTGGGGGGAGGGGACGAGTGAAAAACTGTTTTTT
TRBV7-8	14	few	-	TRBJ2-6	CASKAGFGANVLTF	TGTGCCAGCAAGGCAGGATTTGGGGCCAACGTCCTGACTTTC
TRBV3-1/TRBV3-2	15	-	-	TRBJ1-3	CASSQGSFTGNTIYF	TGTGCCAGCAGCCAAGGGAGTTTTACCGGAAACACCATATATTTT
TRBV5-1	16	few	-	TRBJ1-4	CASSLAQSGRDEKLFF	TGCGCCAGCAGCTTGGCCCAGTCCGGCCGGGATGAAAAACTGTTTTTT
TRBV7-9	12	-	-	TRBJ1-1	CASSPLSTEAFF	TGTGCCAGCAGCCCCCTCTCCACTGAAGCTTTCTTT
TRBV7-9	15	few	-	TRBJ2-2	CASSLVDAGTGELFF	TGTGCCAGCAGCTTAGTGGACGCGGGGACCGGGGAGCTGTTTTTT
TRBV5-1	13	-	-	TRBJ2-7	CASSGEPSYEQYF	TGCGCCAGCAGCGGGGAGCCCTCCTACGAGCAGTACTTC
TRBV2	13	-	-	TRBJ1-2	CASNRNLDYGYTF	TGTGCCAGCAACAGGAACCTAGACTATGGCTACACCTTC
TRBV5-1	14	-	-	TRBJ2-2	CASSGWTGAGELFF	TGCGCCAGCAGCGGTTGGACGGGAGCCGGGGAGCTGTTTTTT
TRBV7-8	15	-	-	TRBJ2-7	CASSLGSGQSYEQYF	TGTGCCAGCAGCTTAGGGAGTGGACAGAGCTACGAGCAGTACTTC
TRBV14	15	few	-	TRBJ1-5	CASSQETDSNQPQHF	TGTGCCAGCAGCCAAGAGACAGATAGCAATCAGCCCCAGCATTTT
TRBV11-2	16	-	-	TRBJ1-3	CASSPRDQYSGNTIYF	TGTGCCAGCAGCCCCCGGGATCAATACTCTGGAAACACCATATATTTT
TRBV25-1	16	-	TRBD1	TRBJ1-2	CASSETGTAFNPGYTF	TGTGCCAGCAGTGAAACCGGGACAGCCTTTAATCCTGGCTACACCTTC
TRBV5-1	14	-	TRBD1	TRBJ1-2	CASSLEGQHYGYTF	TGCGCCAGCAGCTTGGAGGGACAGCACTATGGCTACACCTTC
TRBV6-2/TRBV6-3	14	-	TRBD1	TRBJ2-7	CASSLGTGTHEQYF	TGTGCCAGCAGTCTTGGGACAGGGACTCACGAGCAGTACTTC
TRBV7-8	17	-	TRBD1	TRBJ1-6	CASSQSGQGLGNSPLHF	TGTGCCAGCAGCCAGTCGGGACAGGGGTTGGGTAATTCACCCCTCCACTTT
TRBV7-2	14	-	TRBD1	TRBJ2-7	CASSRTGGSYEQYF	TGTGCCAGCAGCCGGACAGGGGGGTCCTACGAGCAGTACTTC
TRBV5-5	11	-	-	TRBJ1-1	CASSLTSEAFF	TGTGCCAGCAGCTTAACATCTGAAGCTTTCTTT
TRBV6-5	14	-	-	TRBJ1-5	CASREGPSNQPQHF	TGTGCCAGCAGGGAGGGGCCTAGCAATCAGCCCCAGCATTTT